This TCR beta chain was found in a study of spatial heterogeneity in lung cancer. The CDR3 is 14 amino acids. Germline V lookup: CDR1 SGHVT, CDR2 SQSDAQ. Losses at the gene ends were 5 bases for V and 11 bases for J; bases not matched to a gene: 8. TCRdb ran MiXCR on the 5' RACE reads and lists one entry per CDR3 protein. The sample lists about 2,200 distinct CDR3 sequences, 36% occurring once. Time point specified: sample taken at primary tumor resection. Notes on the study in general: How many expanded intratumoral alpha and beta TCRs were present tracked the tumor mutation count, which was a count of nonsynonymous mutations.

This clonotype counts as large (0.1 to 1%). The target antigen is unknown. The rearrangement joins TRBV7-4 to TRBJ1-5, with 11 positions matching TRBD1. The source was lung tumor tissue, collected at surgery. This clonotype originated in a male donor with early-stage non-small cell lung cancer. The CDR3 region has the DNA TGTGCCAGCAGCATTGGACAGGGGGCAAGGTCCCAGCATTTT. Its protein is CASSIGQGARSQHF. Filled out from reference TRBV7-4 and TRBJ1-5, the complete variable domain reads GAGVSQSPRYKVAKRGRDVALRCDSISGHVTLYWYRQTLGQGSEVLTYSQSDAQRDKSGRPSGRFSAERPERSVSTLKIQRTEQGDSAVYLCASSIGQGARSQHFGDGTRLSIL.